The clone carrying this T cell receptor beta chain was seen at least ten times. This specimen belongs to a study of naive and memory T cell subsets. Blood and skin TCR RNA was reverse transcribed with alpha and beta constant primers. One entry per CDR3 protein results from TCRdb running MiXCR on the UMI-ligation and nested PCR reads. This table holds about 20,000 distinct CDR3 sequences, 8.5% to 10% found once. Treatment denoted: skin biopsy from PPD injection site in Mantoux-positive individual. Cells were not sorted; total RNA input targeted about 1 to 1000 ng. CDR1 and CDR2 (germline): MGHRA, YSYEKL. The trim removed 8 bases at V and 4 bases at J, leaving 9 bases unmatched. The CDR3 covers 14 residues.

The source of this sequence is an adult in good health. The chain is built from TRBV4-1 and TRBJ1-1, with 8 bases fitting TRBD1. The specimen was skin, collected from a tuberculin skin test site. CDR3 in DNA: TGCGCCAGCGCGGCGACAGGGGAGGCCACTGAAGCTTTCTTT. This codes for CASAATGEATEAFF.